This T cell receptor (beta chain) was sequenced during a study of response to subunit inactivated influenza vaccine. The study's findings and limits: It was the authors' suggestion that each seasonal influenza vaccination recruits few new T cells.

This clonotype was picked up many times. Its antigen is not known. TCRdb redid the calling of the RT-PCR reads with MiXCR, one entry per CDR3 protein. The sample lists approximately 700,000 distinct CDR3 sequences; 15% to 19% were seen once. The V end lost 3 bases, the J end lost 5 bases, and 10 bases lay between the germline ends. The CDR3 spans 13 residues. The input for sequencing was PBMCs from blood, taken 11 to 12 days after vaccination. The receptor was isolated from a man aged 45-65 years who received an inactivated influenza vaccine. The chain recombines TRBV12-3 or TRBV12-4 with TRBJ1-2, with D possibly TRBD1 on 5 matching bases. Here the CDR3 reads CASSFPRGYGYTF. CDR3 sequence (DNA): TGTGCCAGCAGTTTTCCCCGGGGGTATGGCTACACCTTC.